Sequencing of this TCR beta chain was carried out in a study of vaccination and CD4 T cells after COVID-19. The treatment is: approximately 9-day PBMC culture with coronavirus spike peptide pools or control peptides (ViraFEST assay). PBMC cultures, at under 2.5 million cells per well, received approximately 9.4 IU/ml IL-2 and 9 to 10 ug/ml peptide pools. Half the growth medium was swapped for new IL-2 medium on days 3 and 7. The Oncomine TCR Beta short-read assay generated sequence data from the DNA of cultured CD4+ T cells. TCRdb processed the PCR reads anew with MiXCR; each CDR3 protein has one entry. This repertoire shows 14,000 to 15,000 distinct CDR3 sequences, about 44% found once; its top ten account for roughly an eighth. Notes on this clonotype: Its antigen is not identified.

V lost 6 bases to trimming and J lost 11 bases; unmatched junction nucleotides: 18. The CDR3 is 16 amino acids. The V gene's germline CDR1 is LNHDA and CDR2 SQIVND (reference sequence). The V gene is TRBV19, the J gene TRBJ1-5; TRBD1 matches 8 bases. The TCR was taken from a human donor who had recovered from COVID-19. Sequencing used CD4+ T cells from blood, cultured in vitro. The CDR3 DNA is TGTGCCAGTAGGCAGGGGGCGGCTTCTTTGGTCAAGGCCCAGCATTTT. Its protein product is CASRQGAASLVKAQHF.